The present T cell receptor beta chain was sequenced within a study of blood T cell repertoires in COVID-19. Study details: Some COVID-19 samples were acute and others convalescent; all came from the United States, Italy and Spain.

Original methodology: Researchers report that nucleated cell counts were estimated from reference gene primer amplification. This table comes from immunoSEQ multiplex PCR, and its TCRdb copy is limited to in-frame clones, with some not included. That table supplies the V and J calls and clone size; D and trimming were determined from the DNA. The data contain 350,000 to 400,000 clones, about 89% of them singletons. J was trimmed by 1 base and V by 4 bases; bases with no gene match: 2. The germline CDR1 and CDR2 sequences are LGHDT and YNNKEL (reference sequence). This CDR3 spans 15 amino acids. Researchers sorted participants into cohorts using their self-reported clinical history.

The sample taken for sequencing was PBMCs or T cells enriched from blood (not recorded which). J is TRBJ2-3 and V is TRBV3-1 (or the pseudogene TRBV3-2); 10 nucleotides line up with TRBD2. This TCR derives from a man aged 35 to 55 in a cohort exposed to, infected with or recovered from COVID-19 (not recorded which). CDR3: CASSPGTSGTDTQYF. CDR3 DNA sequence: TGTGCCAGCAGCCCCGGGACTAGCGGCACAGATACGCAGTATTTT.